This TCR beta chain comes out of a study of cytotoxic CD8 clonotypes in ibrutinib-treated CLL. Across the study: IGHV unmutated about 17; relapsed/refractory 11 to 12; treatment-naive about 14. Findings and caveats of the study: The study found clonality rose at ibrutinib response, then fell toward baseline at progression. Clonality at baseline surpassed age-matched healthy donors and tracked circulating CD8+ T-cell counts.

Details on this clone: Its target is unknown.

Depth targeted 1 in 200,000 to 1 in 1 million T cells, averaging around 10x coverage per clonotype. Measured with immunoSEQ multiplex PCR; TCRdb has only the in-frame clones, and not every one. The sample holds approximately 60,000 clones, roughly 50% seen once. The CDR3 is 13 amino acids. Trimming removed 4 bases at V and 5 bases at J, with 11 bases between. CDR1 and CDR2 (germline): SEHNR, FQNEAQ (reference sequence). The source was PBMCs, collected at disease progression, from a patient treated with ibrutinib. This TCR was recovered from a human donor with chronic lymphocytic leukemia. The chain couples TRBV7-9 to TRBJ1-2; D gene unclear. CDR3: CASSSGQAYGYTF. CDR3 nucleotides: TGTGCCAGCAGCTCCGGGCAGGCATATGGCTACACCTTC.